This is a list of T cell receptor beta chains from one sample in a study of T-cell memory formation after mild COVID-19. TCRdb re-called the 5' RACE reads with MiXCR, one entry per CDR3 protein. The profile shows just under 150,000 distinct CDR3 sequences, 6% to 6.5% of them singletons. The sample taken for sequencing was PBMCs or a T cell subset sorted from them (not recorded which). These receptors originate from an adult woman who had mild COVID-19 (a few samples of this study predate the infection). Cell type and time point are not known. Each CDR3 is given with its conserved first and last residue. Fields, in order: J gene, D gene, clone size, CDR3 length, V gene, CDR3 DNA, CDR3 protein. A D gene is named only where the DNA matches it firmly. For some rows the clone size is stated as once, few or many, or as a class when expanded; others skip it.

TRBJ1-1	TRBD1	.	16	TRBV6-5	TGTGCCAGCAGCAGGGACAGGGGATTAATCAACACTGAAGCTTTCTTT	CASSRDRGLINTEAFF
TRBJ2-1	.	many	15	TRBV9	TGTGCCAGCAGCGTAGATACGGGAGAATACAATGAGCAGTTCTTC	CASSVDTGEYNEQFF
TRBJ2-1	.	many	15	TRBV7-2	TGTGCCAGCAGCCTGGAGATGAGGATTTACAATGAGCAGTTCTTC	CASSLEMRIYNEQFF
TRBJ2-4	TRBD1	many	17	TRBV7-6	TGTGCCAGCAGCCCAAATCTCCTCCAGGGGGCTGCAGTCATTCAGTACTTC	CASSPNLLQGAAVIQYF
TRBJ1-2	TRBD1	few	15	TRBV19	TGTGCCAGTAGTTCGGACAGGGGGCAGGAATATGGCTACACCTTC	CASSSDRGQEYGYTF
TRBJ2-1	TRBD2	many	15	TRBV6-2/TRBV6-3	TGTGCCAGCAGGATAAGCGGGAGCTCCTACAATGAGCAGTTCTTC	CASRISGSSYNEQFF
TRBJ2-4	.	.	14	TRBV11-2	TGTGCCAGCAGCTTAATGACTAGTAAAAACATTCAGTACTTC	CASSLMTSKNIQYF
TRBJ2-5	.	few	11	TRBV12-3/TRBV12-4	TGTGCCAGCAGTTTAAGGGGGGCCCAGTACTTC	CASSLRGAQYF
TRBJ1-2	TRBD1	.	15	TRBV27	TGTGCCAGCAGCCGGCTCCAGGGACAGTTCTATGGCTACACCTTC	CASSRLQGQFYGYTF
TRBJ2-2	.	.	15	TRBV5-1	TGCGCCAGCAGCTTAGGGTCTACGAACACCGGGGAGCTGTTTTTT	CASSLGSTNTGELFF
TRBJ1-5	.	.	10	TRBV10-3	TGTGCCATCTCTCGGGGCCCCCAGCATTTT	CAISRGPQHF
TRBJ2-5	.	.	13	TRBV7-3	TGTGCCAGCAGCGCAGGGACAAGGCAGACCCAGTACTTC	CASSAGTRQTQYF
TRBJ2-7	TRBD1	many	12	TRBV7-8	TGTGCCAGCAGCTCGGACAGGAGGGAGCAGTACTTC	CASSSDRREQYF
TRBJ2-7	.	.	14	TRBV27	TGTGCCAGCACCCCGGGACACGACTCCTACGAGCAGTACTTC	CASTPGHDSYEQYF
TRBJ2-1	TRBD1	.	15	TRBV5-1	TGCGCCAGCAGCAGGGACAGTCTCTCCTACAATGAGCAGTTCTTC	CASSRDSLSYNEQFF
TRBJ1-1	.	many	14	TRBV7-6	TGTGCCAGCAGCTTAGTGGGAATGAACACTGAAGCTTTCTTT	CASSLVGMNTEAFF
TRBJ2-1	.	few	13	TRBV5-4	TGTGCCAGCAGCTTGGGTTCCGGGCGGGAGCAGTTCTTC	CASSLGSGREQFF
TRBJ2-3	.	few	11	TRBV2	TGTGCCAGCAGTATGGGGGTTACGCAGTATTTT	CASSMGVTQYF
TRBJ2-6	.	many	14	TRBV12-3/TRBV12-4	TGTGCCAGCAGTTTCCAGTCTGGGGCCAACGTCCTGACTTTC	CASSFQSGANVLTF
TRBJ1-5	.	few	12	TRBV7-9	TGTGCCAGCAGCTCACAATCTCAGCCCCAGCATTTT	CASSSQSQPQHF
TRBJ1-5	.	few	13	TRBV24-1	TGTGCCACCGCGAGGGATGGGAATCAGCCCCAGCATTTT	CATARDGNQPQHF
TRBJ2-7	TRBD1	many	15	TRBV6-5	TGTGCCAGCAGTTACTCCGGACAGGCCTGGTACGAGCAGTACTTC	CASSYSGQAWYEQYF
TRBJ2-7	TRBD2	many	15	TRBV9	TGTGCCAGCAGCGTATCTAGCGGGGACTCCTACGAGCAGTACTTC	CASSVSSGDSYEQYF
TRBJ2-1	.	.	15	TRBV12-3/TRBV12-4	TGTGCCAGCAGTTTAGACGGGGGCTCCTACAATGAGCAGTTCTTC	CASSLDGGSYNEQFF
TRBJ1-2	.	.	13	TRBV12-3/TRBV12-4	TGTGCCAGCAGGCGGACGGGGAACTATGGCTACACCTTC	CASRRTGNYGYTF
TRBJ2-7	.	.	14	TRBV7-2	TGTGCCAGCAGCTTAGTTCGAGGGTTGAACGAGCAGTACTTC	CASSLVRGLNEQYF
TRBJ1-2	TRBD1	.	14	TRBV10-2	TGCGCCAGCAGTGAGCCGAACAGGGGGTATGGCTACACCTTC	CASSEPNRGYGYTF